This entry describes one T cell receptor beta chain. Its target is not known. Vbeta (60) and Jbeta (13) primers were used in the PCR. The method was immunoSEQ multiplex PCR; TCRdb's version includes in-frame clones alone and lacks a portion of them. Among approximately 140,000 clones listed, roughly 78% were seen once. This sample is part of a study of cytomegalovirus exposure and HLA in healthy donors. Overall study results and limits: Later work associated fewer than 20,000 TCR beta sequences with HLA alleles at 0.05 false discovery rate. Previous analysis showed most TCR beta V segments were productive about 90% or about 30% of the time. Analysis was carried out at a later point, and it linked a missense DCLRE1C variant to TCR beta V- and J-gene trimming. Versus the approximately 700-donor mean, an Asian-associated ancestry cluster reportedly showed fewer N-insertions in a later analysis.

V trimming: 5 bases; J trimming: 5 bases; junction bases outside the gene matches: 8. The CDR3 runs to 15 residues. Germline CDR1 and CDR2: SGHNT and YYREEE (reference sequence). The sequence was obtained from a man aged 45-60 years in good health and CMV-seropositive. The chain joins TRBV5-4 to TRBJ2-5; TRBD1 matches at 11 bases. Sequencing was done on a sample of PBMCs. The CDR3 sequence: CASRLGQGARETQYF. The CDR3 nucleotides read TGTGCCAGCAGATTAGGACAGGGGGCAAGGGAGACCCAGTACTTC.